The 22 T cell receptor beta chains below were found in one sample sequenced in a study of CD8+ T cells in alopecia areata. It was with CD4, CD8alpha, NKG2D, NKG2ACE and other markers that pooled cutaneous lymph node cells were sorted. Reverse transcription of extracted RNA yielded cDNA, which provided the sequencing template. Clones were read by immunoSEQ multiplex PCR, and TCRdb kept only the in-frame ones, dropping some. The sample is made up of roughly 260,000 clones, none counted only once. Source material: CD4+ T cells sorted from a lymph node. The source of these receptors is a C3H/HeJ mouse with alopecia areata. The mouse line has the MHC haplotype H2-k.

Turning to this clone: The gene names given are mouse names. The observed sequence ends 4 residues before the CDR3 terminus, with the missing tail filled in from the germline J gene. This chain connects TRBV19 to TRBJ2-7, with D perhaps TRBD1 (6 bases). Germline V gene sequence: CDR1 FNHDT, CDR2 SITEND (reference sequence). This CDR3 comprises 12 residues. The CDR3 region is CASSTQGYEQYF. The CDR3 DNA, read in part, is TGTGCCAGCAGTACCCAGGGGTAT.

This clone has just a few counts. Gene names and germline refer to mouse. The CDR3 end falls 4 residues outside the read, so it is completed with the germline J gene. This sequence joins TRBV5 and TRBJ2-7, with a possible D match to TRBD2 (7 bases). This CDR3 spans 15 amino acids. Germline values: CDR1 LGHNA, CDR2 YNLKQL (reference sequence). The sequenced part of the CDR3 DNA is TGTGCCAGCAGCCAAGATCGAGGGGGGGGTTAT. Translating gives CASSQDRGGGY. The entire CDR3 sequence reads CASSQDRGGGYEQYF.

This clone has just a few counts. The genes and germline here are from mouse. The observed sequence ends 4 residues before the CDR3 terminus, with the missing tail filled in from the germline J gene. The V and J genes are TRBV5 and TRBJ2-5; the D gene is possibly TRBD2 (5 bases). Trimming cost V 0 bases and J 0 bases, with 10 bases left between them. The germline gives CDR1 LGHNA, CDR2 YNLKQL (reference sequence). This CDR3 region has 16 residues. Incomplete CDR3 DNA: TGTGCCAGCAGCCAAGAGTTGGGGTCTAACCAAGAC. This codes for CASSQELGSNQD. The whole CDR3 protein is CASSQELGSNQDTQYF.

This clone was observed a few times. Genes and germline come from the mouse. With the read ending 4 residues before the CDR3 end, the germline J gene is used to fill in that end. The identical CDR3 is also encoded by other nucleotide sequences in the sample. The V gene is TRBV3, the J gene TRBJ2-5, with D perhaps matching TRBD2 (6 bases). The length of the CDR3 is 14 residues. The germline gives CDR1 SNHLY, CDR2 FYNGKV (reference sequence). The V end was cut by 4 bases, the J end by 0 bases, with 8 bases between. The sequenced CDR3 bases are TGTGCCAGCAGCTCGACTGGAAACCAAGAC. Protein product: CASSSTGNQD. The full CDR3 protein is CASSSTGNQDTQYF.

This clone was seen a handful of times. It may be a read error: a sequence one base away is much more abundant. Gene and germline names: mouse. This CDR3 is also generated by other DNA sequences in the sample. The CDR3 is CASGRDSYAEQFF. CDR3 bases read: TGTGCCAGCGGTCGGGACAGCTATGCT. The genes are TRBV13-2 and TRBJ2-1, with 7 bases identical to TRBD1. The observed sequence ends 4 residues before the CDR3 terminus, with the missing tail filled in from the germline J gene. V lost 4 bases to trimming and J lost 3 bases; unmatched junction nucleotides: 1. This CDR3 is 13 amino acids long. Germline V CDR1 and CDR2: NNHNN, SYGAGS (reference sequence).

Note on this clone: These gene names are mouse names. The CDR3 end lies 4 residues beyond the end of the read and is filled in from the germline J gene. Other DNA sequences in the sample encode the same CDR3. The chain carries TRBV13-1 and TRBJ2-2; 11 bases align to TRBD2. This CDR3 region has 17 residues. The germline gives CDR1 NSHNY, CDR2 SYGAGN. The V segment lost 3 bases and the J segment 0 bases; nucleotides outside the gene matches: 4. The covered CDR3 bases are TGTGCCAGCAGTGGAGGGACTGGGGGTGCAAACACCGGG. This codes for CASSGGTGGANTG. The whole CDR3 protein is CASSGGTGGANTGQLYF.

In this sample, this clone turned up a few times. Mouse gene names and germline throughout. The CDR3 end lies 4 residues beyond the end of the read and is filled in from the germline J gene. V usage is TRBV13-3 and J usage is TRBJ1-2, with TRBD1 identical over 7 bases. V lost 5 bases and J lost 3; bases outside the gene matches: 4. This CDR3 is built from 13 residues. The germline V gene encodes CDR1 NNHDY and CDR2 SYVADS. The CDR3 bases that were read are TGTGCCAGCAGGGAGACAGGGCACTCC. Its translation: CASRETGHS. In full, the CDR3 reads CASRETGHSDYTF.

This clone was observed a few times. Gene names are mouse gene names. Coverage ceases 4 residues before the CDR3 finishes, and the germline J gene fills in the end. This chain connects TRBV17 to TRBJ2-4, with D possibly being TRBD2 (6 bases). The CDR3 has 14 amino acids. V lost 5 bases and J 2 bases, leaving 11 bases between the germline ends. Germline assignment: CDR1 MNHDT and CDR2 YYDKIL. The CDR3 sequence is CASSPGTFQNTLYF. Incomplete CDR3 DNA: TGTGCTAGCAGTCCCGGGACTTTTCAAAAC.

A few counts support this clone. Any gene name here is a mouse gene name. The read falls 4 residues short of the CDR3 end, and the missing part is taken from the germline J gene. The V gene is TRBV12-1, the J gene TRBJ2-2; 9 bases line up with TRBD2. The CDR3 is made up of 16 amino acids. Losses at the gene ends were 0 bases for V and 0 bases for J; bases not matched to a gene: 1. Germline lookup yields CDR1 SGHSN and CDR2 HYEKVE. CDR3 DNA (partial): TGTGCCAGCTCTCTCGGGACTGGGTCAAACACCGGG. Its protein is CASSLGTGSNTG. The full CDR3 reads CASSLGTGSNTGQLYF.

This clone was observed a handful of times. The genes are named according to mouse. The read ends 4 residues early relative to the CDR3; the germline J gene fills the gap. At the DNA level, this CDR3 is encoded by other sequences in the same sample as well. This chain uses TRBV13-3 with TRBJ2-5, with 8 positions matching TRBD1. V was clipped by 6 bases and J by 3 bases; unmatched bases: 3. CDR1 is NNHDY and CDR2 is SYVADS in the germline V gene. The CDR3 sequence is 13 residues long. The CDR3 bases that were read are TGTGCCAGCAAAACAGGGGGGCAAGAC. Translating gives CASKTGGQD. The whole CDR3 reads CASKTGGQDTQYF. The full variable domain, its missing parts supplied by reference TRBV13-3 and TRBJ2-5, is EAAVTQSPRSKVAVTGGKVTLSCHQTNNHDYMYWYRQDTGHGLRLIHYSYVADSTEKGDIPDGYKASRPSQENFSLILELASLSQTAVYFCASKTGGQDTQYFGPGTRLLVL.

With respect to this clone: The genes are named according to mouse. The read ends 4 residues shy of where the CDR3 ends; the end is completed using the germline J gene. V and J are TRBV13-3 and TRBJ2-7, with TRBD2 matching 11 bases. After removal of 0 bases from V and 0 bases from J, the junction contained 5 bases not matched to a gene. CDR3 length: 17 residues. In germline, CDR1 is NNHDY, CDR2 SYVADS. The CDR3 is CASSDAWDWGSSYEQYF. Partial CDR3 DNA: TGTGCCAGCAGTGATGCATGGGACTGGGGGAGCTCCTAT.

Regarding this clone: Genes here carry mouse names. The read ends 4 residues before the CDR3 terminus; that terminus is restored from the germline J gene. V is TRBV13-3 and J is TRBJ2-4; 7 bases line up with TRBD2. The junction had 10 bases not matched to a gene; V was cut back by 2 bases and J by 1 base. CDR3 length: 17 residues. Germline loops: CDR1 NNHDY, CDR2 SYVADS. The sequenced CDR3 bases are TGTGCCAGCAGTGAAAGGGCCTGGGGGTCTCGTCAAAAC. It translates to CASSERAWGSRQN. The whole CDR3 sequence reads CASSERAWGSRQNTLYF.

This clone was picked up a small number of times. The listed genes are named as in mouse. The read is 4 residues too short to cover the CDR3 end, so that end is filled in from the germline J gene. Other DNA sequences of this sample code for an identical CDR3. The V and J genes are TRBV31 and TRBJ2-7, with 10 bases that match TRBD2. The V segment lost 0 bases and the J segment 2 bases; nucleotides outside the gene matches: 1. The CDR3 has 14 amino acids. The germline CDR1 and CDR2 sequences are GKSSPN and SITVG. The CDR3 DNA, read in part, is TGTGCCTGGAGTCTAGGGACTGGGGCCTAT. Protein product: CAWSLGTGAY. The entire CDR3 protein reads CAWSLGTGAYEQYF.

This clone was picked up a small number of times. Mouse gene names apply. Read data end 3 residues before the CDR3 end; the end is taken from the germline J gene. The rearrangement joins TRBV4 to TRBJ1-6, with D possibly being TRBD1 (6 bases). TRBJ1-6 is assigned to the ORF class and has an uncertain function. The CDR3 loop spans 14 amino acids. Germline-derived CDR1 and CDR2 are LGHDT and YNNKQL (reference sequence). Trimming removed 5 bases from V and 6 bases from J, with 11 bases in between. CDR3 DNA (partial): TGTGCCAGCAGCAGTACAGGGTTTAATTCGCCC. It specifies CASSSTGFNSP. The full CDR3 protein is CASSSTGFNSPLYF.

This clone has just a few counts. Gene names and germline match the mouse. The read comes to an end 4 residues before the CDR3 does, leaving the germline J gene to fill in the end. V usage is TRBV19 and J usage is TRBJ2-7, with TRBD2 identical over 9 bases. Trimming took 4 bases from V and 0 from J; bases not matched to a gene: 5. Germline values: CDR1 FNHDT, CDR2 SITEND (reference sequence). The CDR3 totals 15 residues. Incomplete CDR3 DNA: TGTGCCAGCAGTCAGACTGGGGGAAGCTCCTAT. It is translated as CASSQTGGSSY. The CDR3 reads in full as CASSQTGGSSYEQYF.

This clone was observed a few times. Gene names are the mouse ones. The sequenced part of the CDR3 DNA is TGCACCTGCAGTGCAGGGACAGCGAATTCCTATAATTCGCCC. Translation: CTCSAGTANSYNSP. The full CDR3 protein reads CTCSAGTANSYNSPLYF. This chain joins TRBV1 and TRBJ1-6, with a possible D match to TRBD1 (6 bases). From the germline J gene comes the end of the CDR3, since the read stops 3 residues before it. TRBJ1-6 qualifies as an ORF whose function is uncertain. This CDR3 region has 17 residues. Trimming removed 1 base at V and 0 bases at J, with 10 bases between. Germline V gene data show CDR1 as NSQYPW and CDR2 as LRSPGD (reference sequence).

Comments on this clone: These gene names are mouse names. The CDR3 end falls 4 residues outside the read, so it is completed with the germline J gene. Other DNA variants within this sample encode the same CDR3. The rearrangement links TRBV5 to TRBJ2-5; tentatively, D is TRBD1 (7 bases). Trimming took 0 bases from V and 1 from J, leaving 14 bases between them. Germline V gene lookup returns CDR1 LGHNA and CDR2 YNLKQL (reference sequence). This CDR3 comprises 17 residues. CDR3 DNA (partial): TGTGCCAGCAGCCAAGAAGGGAGGGGGCGCGACCAAGAC. Translated, it gives CASSQEGRGRDQD. The whole CDR3 sequence reads CASSQEGRGRDQDTQYF.

Comment on this clone: Genes and germline come from the mouse. The read stops 4 residues short of the end of the CDR3; the missing end is completed from the germline J gene. This rearrangement joins TRBV13-3 to TRBJ2-1; 7 nucleotides agree with TRBD2. Germline values: CDR1 NNHDY, CDR2 SYVADS. The CDR3 contains 15 residues. The junction had 4 bases not matched to a gene; V was cut back by 3 bases and J by 1 base. CDR3 amino acids: CASSGGGMNYAEQFF. The DNA read from the CDR3 is TGTGCCAGCAGTGGTGGGGGGATGAACTATGCT.

This clone was seen only a few times. Gene names and germline refer to mouse. Read coverage stops 4 residues before the CDR3 terminus; the germline J gene supplies the remainder. This sequence joins TRBV13-1 and TRBJ2-3; D is perhaps TRBD2 (6 bases). Looked up from germline, CDR1 is NSHNY and CDR2 is SYGAGN. CDR3 size: 14 residues. V dropped 5 bases and J dropped 2 bases, with 12 bases sitting between them. CDR3: CASRKTGPAETLYF. The part of the CDR3 DNA that was read is TGTGCCAGCAGGAAGACTGGCCCTGCAGAA.

Details on this clone: All gene names here are mouse names. The read terminates 4 residues ahead of where the CDR3 ends, so the germline J gene completes it. The chain uses TRBV1 and TRBJ1-2, with D uncertain. The CDR3 extends over 15 amino acids. CDR1 and CDR2 from the germline V gene are NSQYPW and LRSPGD (reference sequence). V was shortened by 0 bases and J by 0 bases, with 8 bases between the two germline ends. The DNA read from the CDR3 is TGCACCTGCAGTGCAGATAACACAGCAAACTCC. This encodes CTCSADNTANS. The whole CDR3 sequence reads CTCSADNTANSDYTF. The whole variable domain, filled in from reference TRBV1 and TRBJ1-2, reads VTLLEQNPRWRLVPRGQAVNLRCILKNSQYPWMSWYQQDLQKQLQWLFTLRSPGDKEVKSLPGADYLATRVTDTELRLQVANMSQGRTLYCTCSADNTANSDYTFGSGTRLLVI.

This clone was observed a few times. Here the gene names and germline are mouse. The read finishes 4 residues shy of the CDR3 end, and the germline J gene is used to complete it. This chain connects TRBV19 to TRBJ1-1; the D is unclear. Germline CDR1 FNHDT, CDR2 SITEND (reference sequence). V shed 2 bases and J shed 0 bases, with 8 bases lying between them. The CDR3 runs to 14 residues. The CDR3 reads CASSIEQSNTEVFF. Incomplete CDR3 DNA: TGTGCCAGCAGTATCGAACAGTCAAACACA.

Notes on this clone: Mouse gene names and germline throughout. The read finishes 4 residues shy of the CDR3 end, and the germline J gene is used to complete it. The chain links TRBV17 to TRBJ1-1; 8 positions agree with TRBD1. CDR3 length: 14 amino acids. Per germline, CDR1 MNHDT and CDR2 YYDKIL. Germline trimming cut 3 bases from V and 4 bases from J; bases unmatched to any gene: 4. The CDR3 spells CASSRNRGATEVFF. Partial CDR3 DNA: TGTGCTAGCAGTAGGAACAGGGGGGCCACA.